This T cell receptor (beta chain) was documented in a study of blood T cell repertoires in COVID-19. Source study methods: Amplification of reference gene primers was used by the study to estimate nucleated cell counts. Profiled with immunoSEQ multiplex PCR; TCRdb holds only in-frame clones, not every one. V, J and clone size are those of that table, while D and trimming were read from the DNA. Of about 180,000 clones listed, about 83% are singletons. This clone was seen only a few times. Seattle-derived patients entered the study during active infection and were followed longitudinally. Trimming left V 0 bases short and J 4 bases short, with 7 bases between. Germline values: CDR1 SGHAT, CDR2 FQNNGV. The CDR3 extends over 14 amino acids.

The sequencing input was peripheral blood. This sequence joins TRBV11-2 and TRBJ1-5, with D possibly matching TRBD1 (5 bases). The sequence was obtained from a person between 65 and 80 years old with COVID-19, enrolled during active disease. The CDR3 nucleotides read TGTGCCAGCAGCTTAGACAGGGTTAATCAGCCCCAGCATTTT. It translates to CASSLDRVNQPQHF. The full variable domain, rest sourced from reference TRBV11-2 and TRBJ1-5, is EAGVAQSPRYKIIEKRQSVAFWCNPISGHATLYWYQQILGQGPKLLIQFQNNGVVDDSQLPKDRFSAERLKGVDSTLKIQPAKLEDSAVYLCASSLDRVNQPQHFGDGTRLSIL.